This T cell receptor beta chain is drawn from a study of early T cells in non-severe SARS-CoV-2 infection. The overall study: Chains from this unsorted whole-blood bulk RNA could not be paired.

J was trimmed by 1 base and V by 6 bases; bases with no gene match: 7. The CDR3 extends over 15 amino acids. Germline CDR1 is WNHNN and CDR2 is SYGVQD (reference sequence). TCRdb reprocessed the 5' RACE reads with MiXCR, giving one entry per CDR3 protein. The repertoire includes about 90,000 distinct CDR3 sequences, around 12% of them detected once, and around 4.8% sits in the top ten. This TCR was sampled from an adult who was a healthcare worker with PCR-confirmed SARS-CoV-2 infection or an uninfected control (not recorded which). This specimen consisted of whole blood, obtained at baseline. This sequence joins TRBV10-1 and TRBJ2-5; 8 nucleotides align to TRBD1. The CDR3 DNA sequence: TGCGCCAGCAGCAACTACAGGGGGACCCAAGAGACCCAGTACTTC. As protein: CASSNYRGTQETQYF.